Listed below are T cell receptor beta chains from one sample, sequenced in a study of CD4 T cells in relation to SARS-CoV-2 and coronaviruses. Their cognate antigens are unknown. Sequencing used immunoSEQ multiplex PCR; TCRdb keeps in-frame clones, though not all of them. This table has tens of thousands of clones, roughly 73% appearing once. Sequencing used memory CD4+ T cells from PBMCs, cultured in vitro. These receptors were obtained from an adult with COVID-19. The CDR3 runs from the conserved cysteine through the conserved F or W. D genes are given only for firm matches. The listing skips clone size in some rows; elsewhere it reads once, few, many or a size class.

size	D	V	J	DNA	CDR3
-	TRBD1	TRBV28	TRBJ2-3	TGTGCCAGCAGAGGACAGGTCGATACGCAGTATTTT	CASRGQVDTQYF
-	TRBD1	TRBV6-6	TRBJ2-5	TGTGCCAGCAGGGGACAGGGGGAAGAGACCCAGTACTTC	CASRGQGEETQYF
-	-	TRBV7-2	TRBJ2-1	TGTGCCAGCAGAACCGGGGTCTACAATGAGCAGTTCTTC	CASRTGVYNEQFF
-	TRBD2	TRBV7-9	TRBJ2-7	TGTGTAGTAGGTGGACGGGAGGGACCTTACGAGCAGTACTTC	CVVGGREGPYEQYF
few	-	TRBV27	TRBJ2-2	TGTGCCAGCAGTGGCAGGCAGGGCGGGGAGCTGTTTTTT	CASSGRQGGELFF
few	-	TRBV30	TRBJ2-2	TGTGCCTGGGACAGGGAGGACACCGGGGAGCTGTTTTTT	CAWDREDTGELFF
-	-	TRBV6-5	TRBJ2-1	TGTGCCAGCAAGGGGAGTGCTCGAAATGAGCAGTTCTTC	CASKGSARNEQFF
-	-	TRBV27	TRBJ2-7	TGTGCCAGCAGTCCCTCTATCGGACCCTACGAGCAGTACTTC	CASSPSIGPYEQYF
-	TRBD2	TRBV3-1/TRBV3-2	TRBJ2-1	TGTGCCAGCAGCCAACGAACTAGCGGCTACAATGAGCAGTTCTTC	CASSQRTSGYNEQFF
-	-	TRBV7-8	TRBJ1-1	TGTGCCAGCAGCCGCAAACCCGCCGGGAACACTGAAGCTTTCTTT	CASSRKPAGNTEAFF
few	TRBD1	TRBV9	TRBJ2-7	TGTGCCAGCAGCGCCCGACCCCAGGGGGCTTACGAGCAGTACTTC	CASSARPQGAYEQYF
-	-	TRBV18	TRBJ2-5	TGTGCCAGCTCACGGGACCAAGAGACCCAGTACTTC	CASSRDQETQYF
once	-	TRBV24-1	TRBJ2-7	TGTGCCACCAGTACCCCGGAGGGCTACGAGCAGTACTTC	CATSTPEGYEQYF
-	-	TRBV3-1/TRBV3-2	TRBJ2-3	TGTGCCAGCAGCCCCCGGGACACCAGCACAGATACGCAGTATTTT	CASSPRDTSTDTQYF
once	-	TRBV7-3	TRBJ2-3	TGTGCCAGCAGTATTAGCGAGAGAGATACGCAGTATTTT	CASSISERDTQYF
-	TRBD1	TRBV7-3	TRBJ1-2	TGTAAAGGGAGGGGGCGACGGGACTATGGCTACACCTTC	CKGRGRRDYGYTF
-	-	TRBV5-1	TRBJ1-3	TGCGCCAGCAGCTCCCCCGACAGAGGAAACACCATATATTTT	CASSSPDRGNTIYF
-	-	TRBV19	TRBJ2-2	TGTGCCAGTAGTATAGGCGGAGGGAATCCCGGGGAGCTGTTTTTT	CASSIGGGNPGELFF
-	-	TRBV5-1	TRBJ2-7	TGCGCCAGCAGAGTGGAACAGGGAATCGCCTACGAGCAGTACTTC	CASRVEQGIAYEQYF
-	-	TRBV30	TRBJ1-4	TGTGCCTGGAGTGGCCCTGGACAGAGGAATGAAAAACTGTTTTTT	CAWSGPGQRNEKLFF
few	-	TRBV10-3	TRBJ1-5	TGTGCCATCAGTGAGTCGCGGCCTGAGTCGGGTCAGCCCCAGCATTTT	CAISESRPESGQPQHF
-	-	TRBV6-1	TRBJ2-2	TGTGCCAGCAGTGAAATGACGGGTACCGGGGAGCTGTTTTTT	CASSEMTGTGELFF
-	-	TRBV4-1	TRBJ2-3	TGCGCCAGCAGCACTTGGACTCGAAACACAGATACGCAGTATTTT	CASSTWTRNTDTQYF
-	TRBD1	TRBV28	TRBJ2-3	TGTGCCAGCAGTAAGTGGACAGGGGCGACCACAGATACGCAGTATTTT	CASSKWTGATTDTQYF
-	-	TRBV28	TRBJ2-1	TGTGCCAGCAGTCCTTCTGGGACAAAGCGTGGTGAGCAGTTCTTC	CASSPSGTKRGEQFF
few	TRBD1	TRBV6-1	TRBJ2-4	TGTGCCAGCAGTGGGAGATTGGGACAGAACTTATCCAAAAACATTCAGTACTTC	CASSGRLGQNLSKNIQYF
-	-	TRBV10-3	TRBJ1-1	TGTGCCATCAGTGTATCGATCTTGGCAGGGGCCGTCCCTAAAGCTTTCTTT	CAISVSILAGAVPKAFF
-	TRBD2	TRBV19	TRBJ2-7	TGTGCCAGTAGTATAGGAGCGGGAGTTGCCTACGAGCAGTACTTC	CASSIGAGVAYEQYF
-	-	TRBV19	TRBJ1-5	TGTGCCAGTAGTATAGGACCCACAAGAATTAGGCCCCAGCATTTT	CASSIGPTRIRPQHF
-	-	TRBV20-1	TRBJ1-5	TGCAGTGCTAGTAACGTCAGGGGTAATAGCAATCAGCCCCAGCATTTT	CSASNVRGNSNQPQHF
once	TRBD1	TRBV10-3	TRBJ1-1	TGTGCCATCAGTGAGCGGGGGACAGGGGACACTGAAGCTTTCTTT	CAISERGTGDTEAFF
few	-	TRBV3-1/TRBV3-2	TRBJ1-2	TGTGCCAGCAGCGGACAGATGGACTATGGCTACACCTTC	CASSGQMDYGYTF
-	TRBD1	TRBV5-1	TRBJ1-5	TGCGCCAGCAGCCTGGAACCAGGGGGAGGCAATCAGCCCCAGCATTTT	CASSLEPGGGNQPQHF
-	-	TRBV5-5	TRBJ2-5	TGTGCCAGCAGCCTAATTCCGGGGCTCGGGTTGCAAGAGACCCAGTACTTC	CASSLIPGLGLQETQYF
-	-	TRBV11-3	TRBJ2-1	TGTGCCAGCAGCTTATTGCATGGCTCCTACAATGAGCAGTTCTTC	CASSLLHGSYNEQFF
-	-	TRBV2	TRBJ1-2	TGTGCCAGCAGTGAACGGGGGGTTGTTAACTATGGCTACACCTTC	CASSERGVVNYGYTF
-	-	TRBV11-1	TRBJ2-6	TGTGCCAGCAGCACCTCAGGGTCCCCTGGGGCCAACGTCCTGACTTTC	CASSTSGSPGANVLTF
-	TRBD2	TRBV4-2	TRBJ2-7	TGTGCCAGCAGCCAAGTGGTAACTAGCGGGAACTACGAGCAGTACTTC	CASSQVVTSGNYEQYF
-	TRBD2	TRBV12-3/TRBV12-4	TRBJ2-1	TGTGCCAGCAGTCTAAGCGGGAGATTTGAGTTCTTC	CASSLSGRFEFF
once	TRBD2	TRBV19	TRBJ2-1	TGTGCCAGTAGTACGAGGACTAGCGGGTTCTACAATGAGCAGTTCTTC	CASSTRTSGFYNEQFF
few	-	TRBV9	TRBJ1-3	TGTGCCAGCAGCGTAGTTCCCGGAAACACCATATATTTT	CASSVVPGNTIYF
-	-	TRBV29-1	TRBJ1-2	TGCAGCGTTGAAGAGTGGGTACACAGTATGTGGGGCTACACCTTC	CSVEEWVHSMWGYTF
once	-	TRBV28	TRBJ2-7	TGTGCCAGCACCGCCCCAGGGGTACCCTACGAGCAGTACTTC	CASTAPGVPYEQYF
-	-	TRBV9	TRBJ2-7	TGTGCCAGCAGCGTATTTCCCGGGCTAGGGCCCTACGAGCAGTACTTC	CASSVFPGLGPYEQYF
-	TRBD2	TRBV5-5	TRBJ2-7	TGTGCCAGCAGCTCAGGACTAGCCCCCACCTACGAGCAGTACTTC	CASSSGLAPTYEQYF
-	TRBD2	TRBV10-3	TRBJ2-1	TGTGCCATCAGTATCACTAGCGGGAGCTCCTACAATGAGCAGTTCTTC	CAISITSGSSYNEQFF
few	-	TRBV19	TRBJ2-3	TGTGCCAGTAGTGTACAGGGTCTCGGCACAGATACGCAGTATTTT	CASSVQGLGTDTQYF
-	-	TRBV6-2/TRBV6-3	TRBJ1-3	TGTGCCAGCAGTTACTTCCGGACGGACTCTGGAAACACCATATATTTT	CASSYFRTDSGNTIYF
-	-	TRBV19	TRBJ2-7	TGTGCCAGTAAGCGTACAGGATCAAACTACGAGCAGTACTTC	CASKRTGSNYEQYF
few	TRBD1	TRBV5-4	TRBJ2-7	TGTGCCAGCAGCTTGGGACAGGGTAACTACGAGCAGTACTTC	CASSLGQGNYEQYF
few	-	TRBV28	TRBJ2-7	TGTGCCAGCTTATTGGGATTAGGCTACGAGCAGTACTTC	CASLLGLGYEQYF
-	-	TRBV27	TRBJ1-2	TGTGCCAGCAGTTATAGCGGGGGCTATGGCTACACCTTC	CASSYSGGYGYTF
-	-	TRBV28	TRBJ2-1	TGTGCCAGCAGTCCCCGGTACGGCGGTCAGTTCTTC	CASSPRYGGQFF
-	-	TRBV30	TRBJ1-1	TGTGCCTGGAGTTTGTACAGGGTGAGCCCTGAAGCTTTCTTT	CAWSLYRVSPEAFF
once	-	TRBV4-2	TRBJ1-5	TGTGCCAGCAGCCAAGAGAGGGGATCAGCCCAGCATTTT	CASSQERGSAQHF